This TCR beta chain was recovered during a study of control samples from healthy donors and cancer patients. This CDR3 contains 14 residues. The J segment lost 4 bases and the V segment lost 6 bases, leaving 4 bases of the junction unmatched. In germline, CDR1 is SGHRS, CDR2 YFSETQ. Profiling relied on immunoSEQ multiplex PCR, and the TCRdb table lists in-frame clones only, not all of them. The profile covers more than 95,000 clones, with around 92% appearing a single time and 0.55% to 0.6% taken by the ten largest. The chain combines TRBV5-1 with TRBJ2-7, with TRBD2 identical over 13 bases. This receptor was taken from a man at least 80 years old with head and neck cancer. Material for sequencing was PBMCs. For the CDR3, the DNA is TGCGCCAGCACCGCGACTAGCGGGGGGTACGAGCAGTACTTC. Its translation is CASTATSGGYEQYF.